The 6 T cell receptor beta chains in this list originate from one sample, sequenced in a study of CD8 T cells in Susac syndrome. When the RNA was reverse transcribed, random hexamers were used with an input of about 0.5 to 1 ug. TCRdb reanalysed the immunoSEQ multiplex PCR reads using MiXCR and keeps one entry per CDR3 protein. Of some 180,000 distinct CDR3 sequences in the sample, about 93% were seen once. Sequencing used CD4+ T cells from PBMCs. The receptors here all came from a human donor in good health.

The chain has TRBV3-1 and TRBJ2-6; 9 bases line up with TRBD1. Germline V gene data show CDR1 as LGHDT and CDR2 as YNNKEL (reference sequence). After removal of 6 bases from V and 4 bases from J, the junction contained 19 bases not matched to a gene. The CDR3 totals 20 residues. The DNA for the CDR3 is TGTGCCAGCAGTCTTCCTCCGGGACAGGGCCCTCTAGGAGGGGCCAACGTCCTGACTTTC. Translating it yields CASSLPPGQGPLGGANVLTF. Variable domain in full (rest from reference TRBV3-1 and TRBJ2-6): DTAVSQTPKYLVTQMGNDKSIKCEQNLGHDTMYWYKQDSKKFLKIMFSYNNKELIINETVPNRFSPKSPDKAHLNLHINSLELGDSAVYFCASSLPPGQGPLGGANVLTFGAGSRLTVL.

The table lists this clonotype with a count of one. The J gene is TRBJ2-7, the V gene TRBV6-6; 7 nucleotides match TRBD1. Losses at the gene ends were 4 bases for V and 6 bases for J; bases not matched to a gene: 9. The CDR3 runs to 14 residues. The germline CDR1 and CDR2 sequences are MNHNY and SVGAGI (reference sequence). CDR3 bases: TGTGCCAGCAGTTGGACCGGGACAGTCGGCGAGCAGTACTTC. Translating gives CASSWTGTVGEQYF.

This sequence joins TRBV9 and TRBJ2-2, with D possibly being TRBD2 (5 bases). This CDR3 has 13 amino acids. Trimming pared 5 bases from V and 6 bases from J, leaving 11 bases between. Per germline, CDR1 SGDLS and CDR2 YYNGEE. Here the CDR3 DNA reads TGTGCCAGCAGTTATTCCGGGGCCGGGGAGCTGTTTTTT. Translated: CASSYSGAGELFF.

V gene TRBV28 combines with J gene TRBJ1-2, with D uncertain. Between the trimmed V and J ends, which lost 5 bases and 4 bases, there was a span of 11 bases. CDR1 and CDR2 (germline): MDHEN, SYDVKM. This CDR3 has 13 residues. CDR3 sequence (DNA): TGTGCCAGCAGTCCGGGTTCCTTCTATGGCTACACCTTC. It codes for CASSPGSFYGYTF.

The V call is TRBV6-6, the J call TRBJ2-7; D may be TRBD1 (6 bases). This CDR3 has 15 amino acids. V lost 2 bases and J lost 4, with 15 bases in between. Per the germline V gene, CDR1 is MNHNY and CDR2 is SVGAGI (reference sequence). The CDR3 region has the DNA TGTGCCAGCAGTTACCCCACAGGGATGGGGTACGAGCAGTACGTC. It specifies CASSYPTGMGYEQYV.

This sequence joins TRBV2 and TRBJ1-1, with D hard to call. Germline loops: CDR1 SNHLY, CDR2 FYNNEI. The CDR3 runs to 14 residues. V was cut by 4 bases and J by 4 bases, with 13 bases left in between. CDR3 sequence reads: CASSAEVFGTEAFF. The DNA for the CDR3 is TGTGCCAGCAGTGCAGAGGTATTCGGCACTGAAGCTTTCTTT.